This TCR beta chain was profiled in a study of technical replicates of blood from a handful of donors listed by TCRdb under 2017. The library was produced with the immunoSEQ multiplex PCR assay. TCRdb stores this immuneACCESS table with in-frame sequences only. Part of the clones is absent; in the studies checked, under half of the shortfall reflects unresolved V genes, and no reason is known for the rest. Within this sample are approximately 85,000 clones, with around 90% of them counted one time only. Of the sample, roughly 0.27% is held by the ten largest clones. A distance of 10 bases separates the germline ends of V and J, which lose 8 bases and 0 bases respectively. The CDR3 numbers 13 residues from cysteine through phenylalanine. The retained sequence is limited to the CDR3, 39 bases, with the frame set at the first base. The germline V gene yields SGHTA for CDR1 and FQGTGA for CDR2. This clone was found a few times. No antigen is known for it. No base qualities exist here, and no much larger clone lies one base off it.

The sample taken for sequencing was T cells isolated from PBMCs. Recombination joined TRBV7-3 with TRBJ1-1, with no confidently assigned D gene. This receptor was taken from a human donor in good health. The nucleotide sequence reads TGTGCCAGCGGAGTCAGCATGAACACTGAAGCTTTCTTT. Its product reads: CASGVSMNTEAFF.